This TCR beta chain was sequenced during a study of neoadjuvant nivolumab and ipilimumab in lung cancer (TCRdb year 2020). A note on the overall study: Nivolumab was administered intravenously at 3 mg/kg on days 1, 15 and 29, and in the combination arm ipilimumab 1 mg/kg was added on day 1 only. TCR repertoires were compared between pretherapy (baseline) peripheral blood and tumors resected at surgery after neoadjuvant immune checkpoint blockade. Of the roughly 43 patients with operable NSCLC treated in the trial, 23 were randomized to nivolumab monotherapy and some 21 to nivolumab plus ipilimumab. Seven patients had matched pretherapy and resected tumor pairs analyzed, with four treated with nivolumab and three with nivolumab plus ipilimumab. The major pathologic response (MPR) rate in the intention-to-treat population in each study arm was designated as the primary trial endpoint. The paper as a whole reports these results and caveats: No significant correlation was found between TCR clonality and pathologic tumor regression, and only one major-pathologic-response sample was available for the clonality analysis. TCR sequencing was performed in a small number of samples. Compared with tumor-adjacent uninvolved lung, resected tumors had greater TCR richness and clonality, and increases showed up in more of the dual-therapy-treated tumors. Pretherapy blood TCR richness correlated positively with richness in tumors resected after neoadjuvant therapy (Spearman R of about 0.8). From pretherapy to surgery, tumor T-cell richness and clonality increased in three of three dual-therapy tumors but in only two of four nivolumab-treated tumors.

Germline trimming: 5 bases from V, 0 bases from J; junction bases outside gene matches: 5. From the cysteine up to the phenylalanine, the CDR3 has a length of 15 residues. The entry retains the CDR3 DNA only, 45 bases that are in frame from base 1. Sequences MDHEN (CDR1) and SYDVKM (CDR2) are obtained from the germline V gene. Note on this clone: Its specific antigen is unknown. The sample holds no much larger clone one base away, and base qualities are not on file.

What this sample's time point label stands for: pretherapy, before neoadjuvant immune checkpoint inhibitors. The samples were taken from NEOSTAR, a phase 2 randomized trial in operable NSCLC that tested neoadjuvant nivolumab or nivolumab plus ipilimumab, followed by surgery. Library creation used the immunoSEQ multiplex PCR assay. The source study handled its data this way. Repertoires were summarized in terms of richness and clonality, and significantly expanded and contracted clones between pre- and post-therapy samples were identified. TCRdb re-hosts the immuneACCESS table, in-frame sequences only. Its copies lack some clones; in the studies checked, an unresolved V gene accounts for under half of them, and the cause for the rest is not known. D and trimming were read from the DNA, whereas the V and J calls and clone size are those reported in that table. A total of 39,000 or so clones appear in this sample, roughly nine tenths of them only once. More than 3% of the sample lies in the top ten.

This sequence uses TRBV28 and TRBJ2-7; 9 junctional bases match TRBD1. This receptor was obtained from an adult with non-small cell lung cancer. The material sequenced was peripheral blood, taken before neoadjuvant nivolumab, alone or with ipilimumab. The nucleotides are TGTGCCAGCAGTGCCCGGGACAGGGCCTCCTACGAGCAGTACTTC. This gives the protein CASSARDRASYEQYF.